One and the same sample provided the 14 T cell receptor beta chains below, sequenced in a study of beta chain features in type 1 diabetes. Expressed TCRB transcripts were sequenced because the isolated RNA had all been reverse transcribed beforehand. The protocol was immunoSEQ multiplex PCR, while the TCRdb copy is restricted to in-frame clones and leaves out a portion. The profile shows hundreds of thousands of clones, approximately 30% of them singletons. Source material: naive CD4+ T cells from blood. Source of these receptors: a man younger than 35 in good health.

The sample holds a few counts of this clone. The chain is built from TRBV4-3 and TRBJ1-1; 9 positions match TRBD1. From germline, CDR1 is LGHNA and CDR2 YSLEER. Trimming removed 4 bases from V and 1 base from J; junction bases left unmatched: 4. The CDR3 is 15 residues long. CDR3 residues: CASSPGQGPNTEAFF. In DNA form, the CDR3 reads TGCGCCAGCAGCCCGGGACAGGGACCGAACACTGAAGCTTTCTTT.

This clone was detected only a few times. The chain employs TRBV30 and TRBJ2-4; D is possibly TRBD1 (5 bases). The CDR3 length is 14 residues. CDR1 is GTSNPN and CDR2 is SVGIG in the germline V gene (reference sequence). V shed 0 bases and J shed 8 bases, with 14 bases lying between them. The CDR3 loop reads CAWSVGQGFDIQYF. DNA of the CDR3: TGTGCCTGGAGTGTAGGGCAGGGTTTCGACATTCAGTACTTC.

CDR3 DNA sequence: TGTGCCTGGAGTGCCACCAACGGCCAGACCCAGTACTTC. It codes for CAWSATNGQTQYF. V usage is TRBV30 and J usage is TRBJ2-5; the D is unclear. CDR3 length equals 13 residues. The germline V gene has CDR1 GTSNPN and CDR2 SVGIG (reference sequence). V gave up 1 base and J gave up 6 bases, with 12 bases separating them.

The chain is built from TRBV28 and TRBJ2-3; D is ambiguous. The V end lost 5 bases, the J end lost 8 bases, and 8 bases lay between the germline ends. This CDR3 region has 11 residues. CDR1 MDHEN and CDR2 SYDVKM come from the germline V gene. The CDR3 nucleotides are TGTGCCAGCAGTAGGAGTCCTACGCAGTATTTT. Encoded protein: CASSRSPTQYF.

The CDR3 region has the DNA TGTGCCAGCGCCGCCGGACTAGCTCAAGAGACCCAGTACTTC. It specifies CASAAGLAQETQYF. The chain has TRBV5-6 and TRBJ2-5; TRBD2 agrees at 8 bases. The germline V gene has CDR1 SGHDT and CDR2 YYEEEE. This CDR3 region has 14 residues. V gave up 7 bases and J gave up 2 bases; unmatched junction bases: 7.

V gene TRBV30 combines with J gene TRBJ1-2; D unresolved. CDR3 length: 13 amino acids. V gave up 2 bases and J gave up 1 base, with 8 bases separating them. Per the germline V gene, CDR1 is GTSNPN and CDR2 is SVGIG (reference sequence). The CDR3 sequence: CAWSSSVNYGYTF. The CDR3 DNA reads TGTGCCTGGAGTTCGAGTGTTAACTATGGCTACACCTTC.

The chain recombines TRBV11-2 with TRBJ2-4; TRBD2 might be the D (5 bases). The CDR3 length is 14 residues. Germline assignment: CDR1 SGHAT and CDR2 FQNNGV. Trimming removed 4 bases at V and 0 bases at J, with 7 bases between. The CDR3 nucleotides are TGTGCCAGCAGCTCTGGACTAGCCAAAAACATTCAGTACTTC. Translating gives CASSSGLAKNIQYF.

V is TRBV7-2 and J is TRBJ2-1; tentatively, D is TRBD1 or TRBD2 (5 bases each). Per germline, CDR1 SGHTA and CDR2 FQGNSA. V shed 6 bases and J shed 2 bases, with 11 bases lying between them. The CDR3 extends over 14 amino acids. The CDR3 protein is CASSRDPAYNEQFF. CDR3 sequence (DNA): TGTGCCAGCAGTAGGGACCCGGCCTACAATGAGCAGTTCTTC. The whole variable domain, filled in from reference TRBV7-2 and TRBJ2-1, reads GAGVSQSPSNKVTEKGKDVELRCDPISGHTALYWYRQSLGQGLEFLIYFQGNSAPDKSGLPSDRFSAERTGGSVSTLTIQRTQQEDSAVYLCASSRDPAYNEQFFGPGTRLTVL.

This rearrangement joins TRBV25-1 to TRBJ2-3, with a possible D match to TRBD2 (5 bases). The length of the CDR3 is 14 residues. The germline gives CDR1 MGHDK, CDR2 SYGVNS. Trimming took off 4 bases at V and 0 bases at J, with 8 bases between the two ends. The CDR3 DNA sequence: TGTGCCAGCAGTGTCCGCGGGAGCACAGATACGCAGTATTTT. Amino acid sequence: CASSVRGSTDTQYF.

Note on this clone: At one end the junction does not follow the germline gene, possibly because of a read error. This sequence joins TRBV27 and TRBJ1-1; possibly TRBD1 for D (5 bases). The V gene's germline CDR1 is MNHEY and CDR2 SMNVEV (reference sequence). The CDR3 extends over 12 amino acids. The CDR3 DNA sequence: TGCCTAACGGGGCGGAGGTACACTGAAGCTTTCTTT. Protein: CLTGRRYTEAFF.

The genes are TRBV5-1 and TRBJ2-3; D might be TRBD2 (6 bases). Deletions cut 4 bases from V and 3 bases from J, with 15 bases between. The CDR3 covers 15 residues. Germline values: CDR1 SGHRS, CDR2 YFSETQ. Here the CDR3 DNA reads TGCGCCAGCAGCCCGGGAGTCGGGGTAACAGATACGCAGTATTTT. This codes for CASSPGVGVTDTQYF. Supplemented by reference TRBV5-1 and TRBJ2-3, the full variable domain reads KAGVTQTPRYLIKTRGQQVTLSCSPISGHRSVSWYQQTPGQGLQFLFEYFSETQRNKGNFPGRFSGRQFSNSRSEMNVSTLELGDSALYLCASSPGVGVTDTQYFGPGTRLTVL.

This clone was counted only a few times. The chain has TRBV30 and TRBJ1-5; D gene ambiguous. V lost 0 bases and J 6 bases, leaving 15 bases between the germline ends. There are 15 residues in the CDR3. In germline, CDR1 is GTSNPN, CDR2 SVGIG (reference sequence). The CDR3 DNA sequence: TGTGCCTGGAGTGTAATCGGGCCTGGAGTTCAGCCCCAGCATTTT. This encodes CAWSVIGPGVQPQHF. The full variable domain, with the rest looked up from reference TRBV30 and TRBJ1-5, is SQTIHQWPATLVQPVGSPLSLECTVEGTSNPNLYWYRQAAGRGLQLLFYSVGIGQISSEVPQNLSASRPQDRQFILSSKKLLLSDSGFYLCAWSVIGPGVQPQHFGDGTRLSIL.

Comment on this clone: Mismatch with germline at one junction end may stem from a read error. The CDR3 DNA reads as TGCAGCGTTTACCCCCGACTAGCGGGAGGAGGAGAGACCCGGTACTTC. Its protein product is CSVYPRLAGGGETRYF. The J gene is TRBJ2-5, the V gene TRBV29-1, with TRBD2 matching 13 bases. CDR3 length: 16 amino acids. Germline V gene lookup returns CDR1 SQVTM and CDR2 ANQGSEA.

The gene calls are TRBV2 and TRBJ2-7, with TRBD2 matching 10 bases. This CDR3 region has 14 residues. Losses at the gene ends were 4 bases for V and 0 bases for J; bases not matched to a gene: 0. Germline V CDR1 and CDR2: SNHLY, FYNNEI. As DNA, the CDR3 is TGTGCCAGCAGTGGGACTAGCGGCTCCTACGAGCAGTACTTC. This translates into CASSGTSGSYEQYF. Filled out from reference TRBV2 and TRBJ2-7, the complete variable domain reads EPEVTQTPSHQVTQMGQEVILRCVPISNHLYFYWYRQILGQKVEFLVSFYNNEISEKSEIFDDQFSVERPDGSNFTLKIRSTKLEDSAMYFCASSGTSGSYEQYFGPGTRLTVT.